The present T cell receptor beta chain was sequenced within a study of cytomegalovirus exposure and HLA in healthy donors. Notes on this clone: Its antigen is currently unknown.

The donors (healthy individuals) were bone marrow donors. The PCR had 60 Vbeta and 13 Jbeta primers. Clones were sequenced by immunoSEQ multiplex PCR, and TCRdb holds only the in-frame ones, with some missing. Of around 150,000 clones detected, about 80% appear once; the ten largest clones hold roughly 2.3%. Study-wide results and limits: Earlier analysis found most TCR beta V segments productive about 87% or about 30% of the time. Researchers reported in a later analysis that a missense DCLRE1C variant was tied to TCR beta V- and J-gene trimming.

The V gene's germline CDR1 is SGHRS and CDR2 YFSETQ. The trim removed 4 bases at V and 6 bases at J, leaving 7 bases unmatched. This CDR3 region has 14 residues. Input material: PBMCs. The V and J genes are TRBV5-1 and TRBJ1-1; TRBD1 matches 9 bases. The TCR originated in a man younger than 40 in good health and CMV-seronegative. The CDR3 sequence is CASSKPGQGSEAFF. Here the CDR3 DNA reads TGCGCCAGCAGCAAACCGGGACAGGGATCTGAAGCTTTCTTT. Variable domain in full (rest from reference TRBV5-1 and TRBJ1-1): KAGVTQTPRYLIKTRGQQVTLSCSPISGHRSVSWYQQTPGQGLQFLFEYFSETQRNKGNFPGRFSGRQFSNSRSEMNVSTLELGDSALYLCASSKPGQGSEAFFGQGTRLTVV.